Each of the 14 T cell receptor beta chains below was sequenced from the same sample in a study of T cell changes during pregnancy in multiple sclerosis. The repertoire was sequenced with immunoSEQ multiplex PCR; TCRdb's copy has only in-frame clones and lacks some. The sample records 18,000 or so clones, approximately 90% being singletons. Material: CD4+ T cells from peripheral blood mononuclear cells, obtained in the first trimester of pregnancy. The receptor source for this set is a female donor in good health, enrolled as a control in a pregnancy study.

CDR3 region: CASLKAGVGNNEQFF. The CDR3 nucleotides read TGTGCCAGCCTGAAAGCGGGAGTGGGAAACAATGAGCAGTTCTTC. V usage is TRBV6-5 and J usage is TRBJ2-1; 8 bases are a match to TRBD2. V lost 8 bases and J lost 5; bases outside the gene matches: 11. CDR3 length: 15 residues. The germline CDR1 and CDR2 sequences are MNHEY and SVGAGI.

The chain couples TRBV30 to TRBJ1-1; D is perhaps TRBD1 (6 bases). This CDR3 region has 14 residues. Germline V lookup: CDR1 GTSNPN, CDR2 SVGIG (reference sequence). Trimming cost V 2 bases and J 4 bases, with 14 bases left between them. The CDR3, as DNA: TGTGCCTGGAGTCCCCAGGGGATTGGCACTGAAGCTTTCTTT. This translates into CAWSPQGIGTEAFF.

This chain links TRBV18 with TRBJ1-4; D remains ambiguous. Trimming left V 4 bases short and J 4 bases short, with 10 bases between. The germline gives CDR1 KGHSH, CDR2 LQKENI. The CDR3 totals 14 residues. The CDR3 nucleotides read TGTGCCAGCTCACTCGGACGGGGTAATGAAAAACTGTTTTTT. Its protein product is CASSLGRGNEKLFF.

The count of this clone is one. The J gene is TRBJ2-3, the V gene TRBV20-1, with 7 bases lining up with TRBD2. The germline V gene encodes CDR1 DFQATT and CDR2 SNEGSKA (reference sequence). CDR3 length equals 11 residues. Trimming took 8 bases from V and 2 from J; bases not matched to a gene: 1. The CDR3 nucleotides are TGCAGTAGACTAGCCACAGATACGCAGTATTTT. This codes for CSRLATDTQYF.

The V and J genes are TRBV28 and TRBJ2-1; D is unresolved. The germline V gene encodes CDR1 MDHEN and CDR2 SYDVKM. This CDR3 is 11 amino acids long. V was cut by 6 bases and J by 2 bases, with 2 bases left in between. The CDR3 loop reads CASSAYNEQFF. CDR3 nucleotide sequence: TGTGCCAGCAGCGCCTACAATGAGCAGTTCTTC.

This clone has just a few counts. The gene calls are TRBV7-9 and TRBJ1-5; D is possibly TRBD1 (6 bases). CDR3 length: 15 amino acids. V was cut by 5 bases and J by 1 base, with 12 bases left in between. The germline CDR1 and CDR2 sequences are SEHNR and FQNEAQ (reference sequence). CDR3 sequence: CASSRRQASNQPQHF. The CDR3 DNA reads TGTGCCAGCAGCCGCCGACAGGCGAGCAATCAGCCCCAGCATTTT. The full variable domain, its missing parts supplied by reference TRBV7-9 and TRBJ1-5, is DTGVSQNPRHKITKRGQNVTFRCDPISEHNRLYWYRQTLGQGPEFLTYFQNEAQLEKSRLLSDRFSAERPKGSFSTLEIQRTEQGDSAMYLCASSRRQASNQPQHFGDGTRLSIL.

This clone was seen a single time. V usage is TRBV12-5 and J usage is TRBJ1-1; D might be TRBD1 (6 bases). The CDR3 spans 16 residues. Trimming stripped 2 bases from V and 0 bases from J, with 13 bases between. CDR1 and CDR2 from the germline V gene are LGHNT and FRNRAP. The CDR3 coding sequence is TGTGCTAGTGGTTTGCAATTTGGACAGATGAACACTGAAGCTTTCTTT. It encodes CASGLQFGQMNTEAFF.

The CDR3 region has the DNA TGCGCCAGCACTATGGGAGCGGGGATCGACTATGAGCAGTTCTTC. This gives the protein CASTMGAGIDYEQFF. This chain uses TRBV5-1 with TRBJ2-1, with TRBD2 matching over 7 bases. CDR3 length: 15 residues. CDR1 is SGHRS and CDR2 is YFSETQ in the germline V gene. With V trimmed by 6 bases and J by 8 bases, 14 bases remained unmatched.

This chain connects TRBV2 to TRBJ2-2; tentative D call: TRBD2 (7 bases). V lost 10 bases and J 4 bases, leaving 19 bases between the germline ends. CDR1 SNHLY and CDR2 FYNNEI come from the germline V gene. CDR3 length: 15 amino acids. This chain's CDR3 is CATWDTGGSTGELFF. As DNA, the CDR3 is TGTGCCACCTGGGACACGGGAGGATCCACCGGGGAGCTGTTTTTT.

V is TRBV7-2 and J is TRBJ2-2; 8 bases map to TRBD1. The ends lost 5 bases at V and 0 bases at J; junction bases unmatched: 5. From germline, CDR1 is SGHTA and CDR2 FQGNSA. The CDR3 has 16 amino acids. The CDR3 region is CASSPRTGTNTGELFF. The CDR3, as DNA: TGTGCCAGCAGCCCCCGGACAGGGACGAACACCGGGGAGCTGTTTTTT.

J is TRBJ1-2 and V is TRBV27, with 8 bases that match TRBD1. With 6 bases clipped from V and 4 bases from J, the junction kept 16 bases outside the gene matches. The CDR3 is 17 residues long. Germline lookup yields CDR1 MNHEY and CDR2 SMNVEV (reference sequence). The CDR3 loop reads CASSSTGGGGSAYGYTF. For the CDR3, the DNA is TGTGCCAGCAGCTCTACAGGGGGAGGGGGTTCGGCCTATGGCTACACCTTC.

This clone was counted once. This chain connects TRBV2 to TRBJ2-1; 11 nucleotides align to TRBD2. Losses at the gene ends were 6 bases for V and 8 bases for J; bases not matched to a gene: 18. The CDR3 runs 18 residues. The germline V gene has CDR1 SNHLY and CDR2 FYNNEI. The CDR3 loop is CASSKIAGGPGVIHEQFF. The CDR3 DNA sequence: TGTGCCAGCAGCAAAATAGCGGGAGGGCCCGGGGTTATACATGAGCAGTTCTTC.

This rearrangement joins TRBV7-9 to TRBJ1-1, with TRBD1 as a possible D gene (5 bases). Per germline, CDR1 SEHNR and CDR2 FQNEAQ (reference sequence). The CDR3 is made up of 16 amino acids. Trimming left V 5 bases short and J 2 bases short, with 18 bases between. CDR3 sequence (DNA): TGTGCCAGCAGCCTAATCGGGGCCGGACTAAACACTGAAGCTTTCTTT. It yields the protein CASSLIGAGLNTEAFF.

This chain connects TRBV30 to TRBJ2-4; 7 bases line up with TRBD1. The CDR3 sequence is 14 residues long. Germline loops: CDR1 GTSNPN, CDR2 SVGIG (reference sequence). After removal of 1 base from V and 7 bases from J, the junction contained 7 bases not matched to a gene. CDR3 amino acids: CAWSEGQQRNIQYF. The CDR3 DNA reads TGTGCCTGGAGTGAGGGACAGCAGAGGAACATTCAGTACTTC.